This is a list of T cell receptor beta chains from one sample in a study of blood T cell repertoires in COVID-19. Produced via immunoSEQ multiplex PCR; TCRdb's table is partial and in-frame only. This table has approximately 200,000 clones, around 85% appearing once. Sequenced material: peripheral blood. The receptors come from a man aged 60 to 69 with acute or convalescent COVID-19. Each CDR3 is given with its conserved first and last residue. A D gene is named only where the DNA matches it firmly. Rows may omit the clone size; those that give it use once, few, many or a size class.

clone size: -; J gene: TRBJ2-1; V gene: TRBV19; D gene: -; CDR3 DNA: TGTGCCACCCACCCACCTAGCAGCAATGAGCAGTTCTTC; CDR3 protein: CATHPPSSNEQFF
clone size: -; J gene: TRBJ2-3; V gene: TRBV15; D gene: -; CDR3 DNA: TGTGCCACCAGCAGACTTGCAGGGGAAATAAGAGCAGATACGCAGTATTTT; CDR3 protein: CATSRLAGEIRADTQYF
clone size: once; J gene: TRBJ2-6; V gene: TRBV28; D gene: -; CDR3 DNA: TGTGCCAGCAGTTCGGACATCAGGGTTAGATCTGGGGCCAACGTCCTGACTTTC; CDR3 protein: CASSSDIRVRSGANVLTF
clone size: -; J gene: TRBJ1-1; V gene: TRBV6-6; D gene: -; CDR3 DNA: TGTGCCAGCAGTCCTACGAAAGCGGGAGAAGCTTTCTTT; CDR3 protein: CASSPTKAGEAFF
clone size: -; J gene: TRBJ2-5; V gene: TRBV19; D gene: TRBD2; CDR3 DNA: TGTGCCACCGGACTAGCGGGAGGTAGAGAGACCCAGTACTTC; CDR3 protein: CATGLAGGRETQYF
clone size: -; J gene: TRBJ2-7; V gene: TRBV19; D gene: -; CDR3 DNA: TGTGCCAGTAGTAAGAGACACCTAAACGACGAGCAGTACTTC; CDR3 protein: CASSKRHLNDEQYF
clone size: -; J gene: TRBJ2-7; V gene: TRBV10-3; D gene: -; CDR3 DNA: TGTGCCATCAGTGAGAGTTGGGCGGCTAGCCGCCGCTACGAGCAGTACTTC; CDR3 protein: CAISESWAASRRYEQYF
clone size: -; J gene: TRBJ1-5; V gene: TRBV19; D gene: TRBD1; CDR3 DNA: TGTGCCAGTAGTAGGCAGGGGGTTGATCAGCCCCAGCATTTT; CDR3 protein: CASSRQGVDQPQHF
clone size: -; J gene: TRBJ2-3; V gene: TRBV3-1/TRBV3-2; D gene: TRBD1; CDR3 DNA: TGTGCCAGCAGCCAGGACAGGCCGGCGGGAGATACGCAGTATTTT; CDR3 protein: CASSQDRPAGDTQYF
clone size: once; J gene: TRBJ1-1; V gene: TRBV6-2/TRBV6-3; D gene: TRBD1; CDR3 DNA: TGTGCCAGCAGTTATCAAACGAAGACAGGGTCGAAAGGGGGCATTGAAGCTTTCTTT; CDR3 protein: CASSYQTKTGSKGGIEAFF
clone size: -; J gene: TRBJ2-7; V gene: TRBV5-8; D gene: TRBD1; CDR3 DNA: TGTGCCAGCAGCTTACGCCGACAGGGGGCCTACGAGCAGTACTTC; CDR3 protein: CASSLRRQGAYEQYF
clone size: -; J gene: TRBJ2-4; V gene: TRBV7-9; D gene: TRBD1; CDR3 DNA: TGTGCCAGCAGCCCCCGGTTGGGACAGGCCCGGGACATTCAGTACTTC; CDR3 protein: CASSPRLGQARDIQYF
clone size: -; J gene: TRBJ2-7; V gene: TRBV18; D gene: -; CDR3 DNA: TGTGCCAGCTCACTCGACAGGTACGAGCAGTACTTC; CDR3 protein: CASSLDRYEQYF
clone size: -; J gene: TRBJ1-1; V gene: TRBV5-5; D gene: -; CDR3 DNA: TGTGCCAGCAGCTTGGACCATAGGGCAGGGTGGACTGAAGCTTTCTTT; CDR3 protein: CASSLDHRAGWTEAFF
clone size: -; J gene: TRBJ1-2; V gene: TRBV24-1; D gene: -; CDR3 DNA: TGTGCCACCAGTGATTTGAGGCCATTCGGGTATGGCTACACCTTC; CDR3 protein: CATSDLRPFGYGYTF
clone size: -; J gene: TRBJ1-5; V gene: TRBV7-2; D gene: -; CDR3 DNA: TGTGCCAGCAGCTTAGTTGGCAGCAATCAGCCCCAGCATTTT; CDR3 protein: CASSLVGSNQPQHF
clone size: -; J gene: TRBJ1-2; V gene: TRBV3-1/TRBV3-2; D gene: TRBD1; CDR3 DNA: TGTGCCAGCAGCCAAGATTTCAGGGGGCAATCCTATGGCTACACCTTC; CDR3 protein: CASSQDFRGQSYGYTF
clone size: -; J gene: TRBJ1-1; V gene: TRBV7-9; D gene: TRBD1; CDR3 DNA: TGTGCCAGCAGCAGCGACAGGGGTAGGACTGAAGCTTTCTTT; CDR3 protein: CASSSDRGRTEAFF
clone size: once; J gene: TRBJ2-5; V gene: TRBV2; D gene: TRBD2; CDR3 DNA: TGTGCCAGCAGTCCGTCTAGCGGGAGGGCTGAGACCCAGTACTTC; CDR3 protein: CASSPSSGRAETQYF
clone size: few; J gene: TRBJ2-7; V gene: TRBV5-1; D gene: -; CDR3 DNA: TGCGCCAGCAGCGCAGGGGCCTTGTACGAGCAGTACTTC; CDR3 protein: CASSAGALYEQYF
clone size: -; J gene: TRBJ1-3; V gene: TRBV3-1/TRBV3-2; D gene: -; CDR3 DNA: TGTGCCAGCAGCCAAGATCGAGGCACCATATATTTT; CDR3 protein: CASSQDRGTIYF